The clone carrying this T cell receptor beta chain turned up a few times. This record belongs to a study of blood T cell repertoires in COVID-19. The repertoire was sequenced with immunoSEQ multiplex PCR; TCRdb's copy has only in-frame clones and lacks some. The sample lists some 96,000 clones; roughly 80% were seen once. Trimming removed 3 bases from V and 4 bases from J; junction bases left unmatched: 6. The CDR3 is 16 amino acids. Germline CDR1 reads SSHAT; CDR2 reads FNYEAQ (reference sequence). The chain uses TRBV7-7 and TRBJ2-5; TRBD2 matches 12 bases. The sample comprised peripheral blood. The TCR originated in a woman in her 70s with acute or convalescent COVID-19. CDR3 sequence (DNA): TGTGCCAGCAGCTTGCACTCTAGCGGGGGGGCAGAGACCCAGTACTTC. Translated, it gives CASSLHSSGGAETQYF.